This is a list of T cell receptor beta chains from one sample in a study of blood T cell repertoires in COVID-19. Sequencing used immunoSEQ multiplex PCR; TCRdb keeps in-frame clones, though not all of them. Of about 100,000 clones in the sample, around 85% were seen once. The specimen sequenced was peripheral blood. The receptors were gathered from a man in his forties or fifties with active or convalescent COVID-19. CDR3s include the opening cysteine and the closing phenylalanine or tryptophan. Fields, in order: D gene, clone size, V gene, J gene, CDR3 protein, CDR3 DNA. D genes are given only for firm matches. Size is stated for part of the rows, as once, few or many counts, or as a class when the clone is expanded.

d_gene: .
abundance: .
v_gene: TRBV28
j_gene: TRBJ1-1
CDR3aa: CASRNQGATEAFF
CDR3nt: TGTGCCAGCAGGAACCAGGGTGCCACTGAAGCTTTCTTT

d_gene: TRBD2
abundance: .
v_gene: TRBV7-9
j_gene: TRBJ2-7
CDR3aa: CASSAILAGVWEQYF
CDR3nt: TGTGCCAGCAGCGCAATACTAGCGGGAGTCTGGGAGCAGTACTTC

d_gene: .
abundance: .
v_gene: TRBV2
j_gene: TRBJ2-4
CDR3aa: CASMEGKRGIQYF
CDR3nt: TGTGCCAGCATGGAGGGGAAGAGGGGCATTCAGTACTTC

d_gene: TRBD1
abundance: .
v_gene: TRBV7-9
j_gene: TRBJ2-7
CDR3aa: CASSHTGTGALKQYF
CDR3nt: TGTGCCAGCAGCCATACCGGGACAGGGGCTCTAAAGCAGTACTTC

d_gene: .
abundance: .
v_gene: TRBV7-9
j_gene: TRBJ2-2
CDR3aa: CASSWAGLNTGELFF
CDR3nt: TGTGCCAGCAGCTGGGCAGGATTGAACACCGGGGAGCTGTTTTTT

d_gene: .
abundance: .
v_gene: TRBV5-6
j_gene: TRBJ2-7
CDR3aa: CASRRRPEPAYEQYF
CDR3nt: TGTGCCAGCAGAAGGCGGCCGGAACCAGCCTACGAGCAGTACTTC

d_gene: .
abundance: .
v_gene: TRBV29-1
j_gene: TRBJ1-5
CDR3aa: CSVETGSGQPQHF
CDR3nt: TGCAGCGTTGAAACAGGGTCGGGGCAGCCCCAGCATTTT

d_gene: TRBD1
abundance: .
v_gene: TRBV6-6
j_gene: TRBJ1-4
CDR3aa: CASLRDREGEKLFF
CDR3nt: TGTGCCAGCCTTCGGGACAGGGAGGGTGAAAAACTGTTTTTT

d_gene: .
abundance: .
v_gene: TRBV11-1
j_gene: TRBJ1-1
CDR3aa: CASSLESIRESEAFF
CDR3nt: TGTGCCAGCAGCTTAGAATCGATACGGGAGTCTGAAGCTTTCTTT

d_gene: .
abundance: .
v_gene: TRBV7-9
j_gene: TRBJ1-1
CDR3aa: CASSIRDGSSEAFF
CDR3nt: TGTGCCAGCAGCATCCGGGACGGGAGTTCGGAAGCTTTCTTT

d_gene: TRBD2
abundance: .
v_gene: TRBV12-5
j_gene: TRBJ2-7
CDR3aa: CASGLERERTSLEQYF
CDR3nt: TGTGCTAGTGGTTTGGAGCGGGAGAGGACCTCGCTCGAGCAGTACTTC

d_gene: TRBD2
abundance: few
v_gene: TRBV12-5
j_gene: TRBJ2-3
CDR3aa: CASGGGLAADTQYF
CDR3nt: TGTGCTAGTGGGGGGGGACTAGCGGCAGATACGCAGTATTTT

d_gene: TRBD2
abundance: .
v_gene: TRBV24-1
j_gene: TRBJ2-1
CDR3aa: CATSGPEGRESEQFF
CDR3nt: TGTGCCACCAGTGGCCCGGAGGGGCGGGAGTCTGAGCAGTTCTTC

d_gene: .
abundance: .
v_gene: TRBV3-1/TRBV3-2
j_gene: TRBJ2-7
CDR3aa: CASSQRGPDYEQYF
CDR3nt: TGTGCCAGCAGCCAGCGAGGGCCCGACTACGAGCAGTACTTC

d_gene: TRBD2
abundance: .
v_gene: TRBV10-3
j_gene: TRBJ2-3
CDR3aa: CAISESSGRGPDTQYF
CDR3nt: TGTGCCATCAGTGAGTCGAGCGGGAGGGGTCCAGATACGCAGTATTTT

d_gene: .
abundance: .
v_gene: TRBV7-8
j_gene: TRBJ1-2
CDR3aa: CASSPSPMGGYTF
CDR3nt: TGTGCCAGCAGCCCAAGTCCAATGGGCGGCTACACCTTC